These 6 T cell receptor beta chains were all obtained from the same sample, sequenced in a study of T cells in Graves' hyperthyroidism and ophthalmopathy. TCR beta CDR3 region amplification was performed from RNA transcripts. A first-round RT-PCR of the TCR CDR3 used the HTBI primer set. MiXCR, run by TCRdb on the multiplex PCR reads, gives a single entry per CDR3 protein. Altogether around 300,000 distinct CDR3 sequences are present, about 13% being singletons, with the ten largest covering roughly 7.9%. Sequencing was carried out using blood. The receptors come from a woman in her thirties or forties with Graves' hyperthyroidism.

This clonotype came up a few times. This chain connects TRBV18 to TRBJ2-2; D unresolved. V shed 3 bases and J shed 2 bases, with 7 bases lying between them. The CDR3 loop spans 14 amino acids. CDR1 and CDR2 from the germline V gene are KGHSH and LQKENI. For the CDR3, the DNA is TGTGCCAGCTCACCCTCACACAACACCGGGGAGCTGTTTTTT. Encoded protein: CASSPSHNTGELFF.

Many counts were recorded for this clonotype. V is TRBV14 and J is TRBJ2-1; 9 positions match TRBD2. CDR3 length: 16 amino acids. J gave up 4 bases and V 4 bases, and 8 bases lay outside the gene matches. CDR1 SGHDN and CDR2 FVKESK come from the germline V gene. The CDR3, as DNA: TGTGCCAGCAGCCCCCAGGCGGGAGGGCCGTACAATGAGCAGTTCTTC. Translated: CASSPQAGGPYNEQFF.

This clonotype showed up many times. CDR3 coding DNA: TGTGCCACCAGTGATCCAACAGGGGGCAATCAGCCCCAGCATTTT. Its translation is CATSDPTGGNQPQHF. The J gene is TRBJ1-5, the V gene TRBV24-1; the match to TRBD1 covers 7 bases. The CDR3 loop spans 15 amino acids. Germline lookup yields CDR1 KGHDR and CDR2 SFDVKD. V was clipped by 3 bases and J by 2 bases; unmatched bases: 3.

The chain joins TRBV6-1 to TRBJ1-2, with 8 bases that match TRBD1. V dropped 4 bases and J dropped 2; count of bases not matched to a gene: 3. CDR3 length: 14 amino acids. CDR1 and CDR2 (germline): MNHNS, SASEGT. CDR3 sequence reads: CASSADRGNYGYTF. The CDR3 region has the DNA TGTGCCAGCAGTGCCGACAGGGGAAACTATGGCTACACCTTC.

There are many counts of this clonotype. The rearrangement links TRBV2 to TRBJ1-5, with D unresolved. Trimming removed 2 bases from V and 3 bases from J, with 11 bases in between. Germline V gene lookup returns CDR1 SNHLY and CDR2 FYNNEI. The CDR3 runs 15 residues. CDR3 DNA sequence: TGTGCCAGCAGTGAATTCTTCAGTTACAATCAGCCCCAGCATTTT. This codes for CASSEFFSYNQPQHF.

The table lists this clonotype with many counts. The gene calls are TRBV12-3 or TRBV12-4 and TRBJ1-4, with D uncertain. The CDR3 length is 14 residues. The V end lost 6 bases, the J end lost 5 bases, and 13 bases lay between the germline ends. The CDR3 region has the DNA TGTGCCAGCAGGCCGGACCCGGGGAATGAAAAACTGTTTTTT. This gives the protein CASRPDPGNEKLFF.